This entry features one T cell receptor beta chain sequence. It has no known antigen specificity. No base qualities exist here, and no much larger clone lies one base off it. The sample originates from a study of blood T cell repertoires in COVID-19 (dated by TCRdb to the early 2020s). For context, the study as a whole: Collaborator samples came from the United States, Italy and Spain and covered acute and convalescent phases of COVID-19. HLA class I and class II types, where available, came from metadata supplied by the sample provider rather than from assay-based typing. Samples were obtained from the ongoing ImmuneRACE study (first 160 participants) and from some 1,200 subjects provided by 6 global collaborators. Nearly every sample came with metadata listing a de-identified subject ID, COVID-19 status, age in years and sex. The dataset comprised deeply sampled blood TCRbeta repertoires from subjects exposed to, actively infected with, or recovered from COVID-19. A freely available public database, intended as a resource for researchers studying the immune response to SARS-CoV-2, is where the repertoires were released. The prospective study material was composed of cDNA or gDNA derived from T cells, B-cell-depleted T cells, or PBMCs. General conclusions and limits of the study: The amount of clinical and demographic metadata varied by source and participant and was provided uncurated.

The collaborating institutions used their own protocols to collect whole blood in K2EDTA tubes. For TCRbeta analysis, collaborators shipped samples in one of three forms: frozen whole blood, isolated PBMCs, or DNA extracted from either of those sample types. TCRbeta CDR3 regions were amplified from genomic DNA using the immunoSEQ Assay, a bias-controlled multiplex PCR. In the original analysis: The number of nucleated cells in each sample was estimated from the amplification of reference gene primers within the assay. To quantify the absolute abundance of each unique TCRbeta CDR3 rearrangement, sequence reads were collapsed and filtered. For each sample, productive Simpson clonality was calculated as the square root of Simpson's diversity index over productive rearrangements. TCRdb holds this immuneACCESS table with in-frame rearrangements only. Some clones are missing; in checked studies, unresolved V genes explain under half, and the rest has no known cause. V and J calls and clone size are as listed in that table; D and trimming were resolved from the DNA. For this sample there are about 90,000 clones; 60% to 85% appear just once. 6% to 8.5% of the sample is held by the ten biggest clonotypes.

The receptor comes from a man in his 70s with acute or convalescent COVID-19. The specimen was peripheral blood.

The nucleotides are TGTGCCAGTACCCCGGGGGACCGAACGAACACCGGGGAGCTGTTTTTT. Its amino acids are CASTPGDRTNTGELFF. The chain is assembled from TRBV19 and TRBJ2-2; tentative D gene TRBD2, with 6 bases matching. The cysteine opens and the phenylalanine closes a CDR3 of 16 amino acids. Of all the DNA, just the CDR3 is kept, 48 bases in frame from base 1. V is pared back by 7 bases and J by 0 bases, with 15 bases lying between the germline termini. The germline V gene encodes CDR1 LNHDA and CDR2 SQIVND (reference sequence).